Each of the 18 T cell receptor beta chains below was sequenced from the same sample in a study of cytomegalovirus exposure and HLA in healthy donors. The PCR contained 60 Vbeta and 13 Jbeta primers. Profiled with immunoSEQ multiplex PCR; TCRdb holds only in-frame clones, not every one. The data contain approximately 190,000 clones, about 83% of them singletons. Sequences were obtained from PBMCs. The receptors here all came from a woman in her 30s in good health and CMV-seropositive.

This clone was picked up one time. The chain is built from TRBV5-1 and TRBJ2-7; 9 bases are a match to TRBD1. This CDR3 region has 16 residues. The germline gives CDR1 SGHRS, CDR2 YFSETQ. V trimming: 4 bases; J trimming: 3 bases; junction bases outside the gene matches: 11. The CDR3 DNA follows: TGCGCCAGCAGCCCCCGGGGCGGGACAGGGCGCTACGAGCAGTACTTC. It encodes CASSPRGGTGRYEQYF.

V is TRBV6-1 and J is TRBJ2-5; TRBD2 agrees at 11 bases. The J call is uncertain, as TRBJ2-7 better fits the DNA end. This CDR3 contains 16 residues. Germline CDR1 is MNHNS and CDR2 is SASEGT. The CDR3 loop is CASSELGTSGTYEQYF. Written as DNA, the CDR3 is TGTGCCAGCAGTGAACTCGGGACTAGCGGCACCTACGAGCAGTACTTC.

This clone appeared once. This chain joins TRBV6-6 and TRBJ2-7, with a weak D call TRBD2 (6 bases). Germline-derived CDR1 and CDR2 are MNHNY and SVGAGI (reference sequence). CDR3 length equals 13 residues. The ends were cut back, 3 bases at V and 4 bases at J, with 10 bases in the middle. The chain's CDR3 is CASSYTGTYEQYF. The CDR3 DNA sequence: TGTGCCAGCAGTTATACCGGGACTTACGAGCAGTACTTC.

This clone occurred a few times. The chain recombines TRBV2 with TRBJ1-1; D unclear. The germline V gene has CDR1 SNHLY and CDR2 FYNNEI. The CDR3 loop spans 11 amino acids. The V end was cut by 4 bases, the J end by 4 bases, with 4 bases between. The CDR3: CASSVLTEAFF. The CDR3 nucleotides are TGTGCCAGCAGTGTCCTCACTGAAGCTTTCTTT.

The chain uses TRBV5-8 and TRBJ1-2, with 10 bases fitting TRBD1. With V trimmed by 0 bases and J by 3 bases, 2 bases remained unmatched. From germline, CDR1 is SGHTS and CDR2 YDEGEE. The CDR3 has 15 amino acids. In DNA form, the CDR3 reads TGTGCCAGCAGCTTGGGGGACAGGGGAGACTATGGCTACACCTTC. Protein product: CASSLGDRGDYGYTF.

This chain uses TRBV9 with TRBJ2-1, with 7 nucleotides matching TRBD1. V dropped 0 bases and J dropped 6; count of bases not matched to a gene: 6. CDR1 is SGDLS and CDR2 is YYNGEE in the germline V gene. The CDR3 extends over 15 amino acids. CDR3 in amino acids: CASSVEGQVSNEQFF. CDR3 DNA: TGTGCCAGCAGCGTAGAAGGACAGGTTTCCAATGAGCAGTTCTTC.

CDR3 coding DNA: TGTGCCAGCAGTGCCCGGGGTAGCGGGGTGGTTACAGATACGCAGTATTTT. Amino acid sequence: CASSARGSGVVTDTQYF. This chain links TRBV2 with TRBJ2-3; 8 nucleotides match TRBD2. V gave up 4 bases and J gave up 3 bases; unmatched junction bases: 12. Germline V gene data show CDR1 as SNHLY and CDR2 as FYNNEI. The CDR3 is made up of 17 amino acids.

This clone was found a few times. The chain recombines TRBV5-4 with TRBJ1-2; 7 nucleotides agree with TRBD1. Germline loops: CDR1 SGHNT, CDR2 YYREEE (reference sequence). V dropped 7 bases and J dropped 0; count of bases not matched to a gene: 15. The CDR3 totals 17 residues. The CDR3 bases are TGTGCCAGCGTTGTTGGTCCAGGGGGAAGTTCTAACTATGGCTACACCTTC. Its translation is CASVVGPGGSSNYGYTF.

This chain links TRBV6-6 with TRBJ2-7; D perhaps matches TRBD2 (5 bases). This CDR3 contains 14 residues. The V gene lost 0 bases and the J gene lost 5 bases, with 11 bases spanning the gap. In germline, CDR1 is MNHNY, CDR2 SVGAGI (reference sequence). In DNA form, the CDR3 reads TGTGCCAGCAGTTACTCGGGAGACCAGGACGAGCAGTACTTC. Its protein is CASSYSGDQDEQYF.

V and J are TRBV19 and TRBJ2-7; no reliable D call. From germline, CDR1 is LNHDA and CDR2 SQIVND (reference sequence). CDR3 length equals 13 residues. Trimming left V 5 bases short and J 0 bases short, with 8 bases between. CDR3 nucleotides: TGTGCCAGTAGTGGCCCATTCTCCTACGAGCAGTACTTC. It translates to CASSGPFSYEQYF.

The rearrangement uses TRBV13 and TRBJ1-2; maybe TRBD1 (6 bases). Germline V gene lookup returns CDR1 PRHDT and CDR2 FYEKMQ (reference sequence). CDR3 length: 15 amino acids. V was pared by 7 bases and J by 2 bases, with 17 bases between. CDR3 nucleotides: TGTGCCAGCACCCTTGGGGGCCCGGCAAACTATGGCTACACCTTC. The encoded protein is CASTLGGPANYGYTF.

The genes are TRBV5-4 and TRBJ2-7; D possibly corresponds to TRBD2 (6 bases). Germline CDR1 is SGHNT and CDR2 is YYREEE (reference sequence). V was cut by 5 bases and J by 2 bases, with 11 bases left in between. The CDR3 consists of 13 residues. CDR3 sequence reads: CASRAGGTYEQYF. CDR3 DNA sequence: TGTGCCAGCAGGGCTGGGGGGACCTACGAGCAGTACTTC.

The chain combines TRBV27 with TRBJ1-5; the D gene is possibly TRBD1 (6 bases). CDR3 length: 14 amino acids. Looked up from germline, CDR1 is MNHEY and CDR2 is SMNVEV (reference sequence). Trimming pared 3 bases from V and 7 bases from J, leaving 13 bases between. CDR3 coding DNA: TGTGCCAGCAGTTTGGGAGTGGGGGCCCAGCCCCAGCATTTT. This translates into CASSLGVGAQPQHF.

This chain connects TRBV18 to TRBJ2-3, with a tentative D call TRBD2 (6 bases). The ends were cut back, 2 bases at V and 0 bases at J, with 9 bases in the middle. Germline values: CDR1 KGHSH, CDR2 LQKENI. This CDR3 has 15 amino acids. CDR3 nucleotides: TGTGCCAGCTCACCAAGCCTAGCGAGCACAGATACGCAGTATTTT. Amino acid sequence: CASSPSLASTDTQYF.

V and J are TRBV27 and TRBJ1-2, with D perhaps matching TRBD1 (5 bases). The CDR3 contains 18 residues. V lost 6 bases and J lost 0, with 23 bases in between. Germline V gene sequence: CDR1 MNHEY, CDR2 SMNVEV (reference sequence). Here the CDR3 DNA reads TGTGCCAGCAGCTTGGAATCAGGGTGGTATATGGCTAACTATGGCTACACCTTC. This sequence encodes CASSLESGWYMANYGYTF.

The rearrangement links TRBV6-5 to TRBJ1-4; 7 nucleotides align to TRBD1. Germline CDR1 MNHEY, CDR2 SVGAGI. The CDR3 covers 14 residues. The V segment lost 7 bases and the J segment 7 bases; nucleotides outside the gene matches: 9. CDR3 coding DNA: TGTGCCAGCACCGCTGTCGGGACAGCTGAAAAACTGTTTTTT. Its translation: CASTAVGTAEKLFF.

The chain is built from TRBV7-2 and TRBJ1-5; D is unresolved. Germline values: CDR1 SGHTA, CDR2 FQGNSA. V was shortened by 3 bases and J by 0 bases, with 6 bases between the two germline ends. This CDR3 comprises 14 residues. CDR3 sequence (DNA): TGTGCCAGCAGCTTTCCTTATAGCAATCAGCCCCAGCATTTT. This encodes CASSFPYSNQPQHF.

The rearrangement links TRBV4-2 to TRBJ2-3; the D is unclear. Looked up from germline, CDR1 is LGHNA and CDR2 is YNFKEQ. This CDR3 is 14 amino acids long. V lost 4 bases, J lost 1 base, and 9 bases lay in between. CDR3 sequence: CASSRAPGTDTQYF. In nucleotides, the CDR3 is TGTGCCAGCAGCCGGGCTCCGGGCACAGATACGCAGTATTTT.